Below are 8 T cell receptor beta chains sequenced from a single sample in a study of identical twins. From the 5' RACE reads, TCRdb called clonotypes with MiXCR, one entry per CDR3 protein. The sample carries hundreds of thousands of distinct CDR3 sequences, 6% to 8.5% recorded once. The sample also formed part of further work on yellow fever vaccine responses in identical twins.

The sample was CD8+ T cells sorted from blood. All receptors come from a woman between 18 and 30 years old in good health.

This CDR3 reads CASSLRATDTQYF. CDR3 coding DNA: TGTGCCAGCAGTTTAAGAGCAACAGATACGCAGTATTTT. This rearrangement joins TRBV27 to TRBJ2-3; D call uncertain. V lost 2 bases and J 3 bases, leaving 6 bases between the germline ends. This CDR3 is 13 amino acids long. Looked up from germline, CDR1 is MNHEY and CDR2 is SMNVEV (reference sequence).

This clonotype was observed many times. This rearrangement joins TRBV2 to TRBJ2-1; possible D gene TRBD2, 5 bases. Trimming pared 10 bases from V and 0 bases from J, leaving 16 bases between. Germline CDR1 SNHLY, CDR2 FYNNEI. The CDR3 sequence is 15 residues long. The CDR3: CATQTGGSSYNEQFF. Written as DNA, the CDR3 is TGTGCCACTCAAACCGGAGGTAGCTCCTACAATGAGCAGTTCTTC. The full variable domain, its missing parts supplied by reference TRBV2 and TRBJ2-1, is EPEVTQTPSHQVTQMGQEVILRCVPISNHLYFYWYRQILGQKVEFLVSFYNNEISEKSEIFDDQFSVERPDGSNFTLKIRSTKLEDSAMYFCATQTGGSSYNEQFFGPGTRLTVL.

The chain couples TRBV29-1 to TRBJ2-1; D is uncertain. This CDR3 is 16 amino acids long. Between the trimmed V and J ends, which lost 0 bases and 0 bases, there was a span of 12 bases. Germline V lookup: CDR1 SQVTM, CDR2 ANQGSEA. The CDR3 region has the DNA TGCAGCGTTGAAGATCTAGGTCTAAGCTCCTACAATGAGCAGTTCTTC. Protein sequence: CSVEDLGLSSYNEQFF.

This clonotype was found many times. The chain links TRBV7-8 to TRBJ2-7, with D hard to call. V lost 3 bases, J lost 3 bases, and 12 bases lay in between. CDR1 SGHVS and CDR2 FQNEAQ come from the germline V gene. The length of the CDR3 is 14 residues. The CDR3 protein is CASSFRDVVYEQYF. The CDR3 nucleotides are TGTGCCAGCAGCTTCCGTGATGTGGTCTACGAGCAGTACTTC.

The J gene is TRBJ2-7, the V gene TRBV28; D tentatively fits TRBD1 or TRBD2 (5 bases each). Germline CDR1 is MDHEN and CDR2 is SYDVKM. This CDR3 has 13 residues. Deletions cut 4 bases from V and 9 bases from J, with 16 bases between. CDR3 amino acids: CASSWDPGPGQYF. Here the CDR3 DNA reads TGTGCCAGCAGTTGGGACCCAGGGCCCGGGCAGTACTTC.

The chain carries TRBV29-1 and TRBJ2-1, with TRBD1 identical over 8 bases. The V gene end was trimmed by 7 bases and the J gene end by 8 bases; junction bases not matched to a gene: 7. Germline V CDR1 and CDR2: SQVTM, ANQGSEA. This CDR3 is 12 amino acids long. CDR3 sequence: CSAVQGADEQFF. As DNA, the CDR3 is TGCAGCGCCGTTCAGGGGGCCGATGAGCAGTTCTTC.

The genes are TRBV27 and TRBJ2-1; 11 bases fit TRBD2. CDR3 length: 17 residues. V gave up 5 bases and J gave up 0 bases; unmatched junction bases: 6. Germline values: CDR1 MNHEY, CDR2 SMNVEV (reference sequence). CDR3 in amino acids: CASSPRTSGHSYNEQFF. CDR3 sequence (DNA): TGTGCCAGCAGTCCGCGGACTAGCGGGCACTCCTACAATGAGCAGTTCTTC.

This clonotype has only a few counts. The chain links TRBV10-3 to TRBJ2-5; D is unresolved. Trimming stripped 3 bases from V and 8 bases from J, with 16 bases between. The CDR3 runs 14 residues. CDR1 and CDR2 (germline): ENHRY, SYGVKD. CDR3 protein: CAISEGDSPVTQYF. CDR3 nucleotides: TGTGCCATCAGTGAAGGCGACTCCCCTGTTACCCAGTACTTC.